In this sample, the clone carrying this T cell receptor beta chain turned up many times. This CDR3 has 11 residues. The V gene lost 6 bases and the J gene lost 5 bases, with 10 bases spanning the gap. In germline, CDR1 is DFQATT, CDR2 SNEGSKA (reference sequence). From the RT-PCR reads, TCRdb called clonotypes with MiXCR, one entry per CDR3 protein. The table lists 550,000 to 750,000 distinct CDR3 sequences, 12% to 15% of them singletons. Specimen: memory CD4+ T cells from blood. The sequence was collected from a female donor in good health, serving as a healthy control. This sequence joins TRBV20-1 and TRBJ2-5; D unresolved. The CDR3 here is CSAAKLETQYF. CDR3 in DNA: TGCAGTGCCGCGAAGCTGGAGACCCAGTACTTC.